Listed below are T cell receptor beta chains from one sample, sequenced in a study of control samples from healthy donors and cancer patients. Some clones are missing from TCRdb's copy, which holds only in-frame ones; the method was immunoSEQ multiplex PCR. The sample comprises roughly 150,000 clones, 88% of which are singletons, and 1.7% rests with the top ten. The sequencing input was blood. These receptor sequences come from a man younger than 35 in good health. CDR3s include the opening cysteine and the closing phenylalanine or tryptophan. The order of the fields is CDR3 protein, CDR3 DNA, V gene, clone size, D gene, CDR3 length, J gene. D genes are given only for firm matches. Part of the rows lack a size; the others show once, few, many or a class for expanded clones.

CASSPTEMNTEAFF | TGTGCCAGCAGCCCTACCGAGATGAACACTGAAGCTTTCTTT | TRBV28 | - | - | 14 | TRBJ1-1
CASSASGEVTEAFF | TGTGCCAGCAGCGCCTCCGGGGAGGTGACTGAAGCTTTCTTT | TRBV7-3 | - | - | 14 | TRBJ1-1
CASSPGTSGGISSYEQYF | TGCGCCAGCAGCCCCGGGACTAGCGGGGGAATCAGCTCCTACGAGCAGTACTTC | TRBV4-3 | - | TRBD2 | 18 | TRBJ2-7
CASSLTSGGTQETQYF | TGTGCCAGCAGCCTTACTAGCGGGGGGACCCAAGAGACCCAGTACTTC | TRBV4-2 | - | TRBD2 | 16 | TRBJ2-5
CASSSPSPGQGDYGYTF | TGTGCCAGCAGTTCCCCGTCGCCGGGACAGGGGGACTATGGCTACACCTTC | TRBV28 | - | TRBD1 | 17 | TRBJ1-2
CASIQAEQSETQYF | TGTGCCAGCATCCAGGCAGAGCAGTCGGAGACCCAGTACTTC | TRBV2 | - | - | 14 | TRBJ2-5
CATSAMTGTGLRNQPQHF | TGTGCCACCAGTGCCATGACCGGGACAGGGCTCAGGAATCAGCCCCAGCATTTT | TRBV24-1 | - | TRBD1 | 18 | TRBJ1-5
CASSGGSTGELFF | TGTGCCAGCAGCGGGGGATCCACCGGGGAGCTGTTTTTT | TRBV9 | - | - | 13 | TRBJ2-2
CASSLGSGGSQETQYF | TGTGCTAGCAGCTTAGGTAGCGGGGGGAGCCAAGAGACCCAGTACTTC | TRBV7-7 | once | TRBD2 | 16 | TRBJ2-5
CASSLGPAGTGGFDEQFF | TGTGCCAGCAGCTTAGGACCCGCCGGGACAGGGGGCTTCGATGAGCAGTTCTTC | TRBV11-2 | - | TRBD1 | 18 | TRBJ2-1
CAISDHPGQNYGYTF | TGTGCCATCAGTGACCACCCGGGGCAGAACTATGGCTACACCTTC | TRBV10-3 | few | - | 15 | TRBJ1-2
CASSLTSGGQETQYF | TGTGCCAGCAGTTTGACTAGCGGGGGGCAAGAGACCCAGTACTTC | TRBV28 | - | TRBD2 | 15 | TRBJ2-5
CASSQNGRGYEQYF | TGTGCCAGCAGCCAAAATGGCAGAGGTTACGAGCAGTACTTC | TRBV3-1/TRBV3-2 | - | - | 14 | TRBJ2-7
CASSQATEAFF | TGTGCCAGCAGTCAGGCCACTGAAGCTTTCTTT | TRBV6-2/TRBV6-3 | few | - | 11 | TRBJ1-1
CASSSTGTGKGYTF | TGTGCCAGCAGCTCGACCGGGACAGGGAAGGGCTACACCTTC | TRBV28 | - | TRBD1 | 14 | TRBJ1-2
CASSTANTGELFF | TGCGCCAGCAGCACCGCGAACACCGGGGAGCTGTTTTTT | TRBV5-1 | - | - | 13 | TRBJ2-2
CASSLDRATNEKLFF | TGCGCCAGCAGCTTAGACAGGGCAACTAATGAAAAACTGTTTTTT | TRBV5-1 | - | TRBD1 | 15 | TRBJ1-4
CASSKTEPYEQYF | TGTGCCAGCAGTAAGACAGAACCCTACGAGCAGTACTTC | TRBV11-1 | - | - | 13 | TRBJ2-7
CASSIVGSQETQYF | TGTGCCAGTAGTATAGTGGGCAGCCAAGAGACCCAGTACTTC | TRBV19 | - | - | 14 | TRBJ2-5
CASSKVRGPDTQYF | TGCGCCAGCAGCAAAGTCAGGGGGCCAGATACGCAGTATTTT | TRBV4-1 | once | TRBD1 | 14 | TRBJ2-3
CASSPPRVTNTGELFF | TGTGCCAGCAGTCCGCCGAGGGTCACGAACACCGGGGAGCTGTTTTTT | TRBV28 | - | - | 16 | TRBJ2-2
CASSQGPVAGGNTGELFF | TGTGCCAGCAGCCAGGGCCCCGTAGCGGGGGGGAACACCGGGGAGCTGTTTTTT | TRBV4-2 | - | TRBD2 | 18 | TRBJ2-2
CASLYGGGGTDTQYF | TGTGCCAGCTTATACGGCGGGGGGGGCACAGATACGCAGTATTTT | TRBV2 | once | TRBD2 | 15 | TRBJ2-3
CASSQDCIVLNYEQYF | TGCGCCAGCAGCCAAGATTGTATCGTCCTGAACTACGAGCAGTACTTC | TRBV4-3 | few | - | 16 | TRBJ2-7
CASSRNSGEYNEQFF | TGCGCCAGCAGCCGAAATAGCGGGGAATACAATGAGCAGTTCTTC | TRBV4-1 | - | TRBD2 | 15 | TRBJ2-1
CASVSFRGYTF | TGTGCCAGCGTATCTTTCCGGGGCTACACCTTC | TRBV7-9 | - | - | 11 | TRBJ1-2
CATSDLGRQGYNEQFF | TGTGCCACCAGTGATTTAGGGAGACAGGGCTACAATGAGCAGTTCTTC | TRBV24-1 | - | TRBD1 | 16 | TRBJ2-1
CAWSAGHINTEAFF | TGTGCCTGGAGTGCGGGACACATAAACACTGAAGCTTTCTTT | TRBV30 | - | - | 14 | TRBJ1-1
CATPGLYEQYF | TGTGCCACACCTGGGCTCTACGAGCAGTACTTC | TRBV28 | - | - | 11 | TRBJ2-7
CASRGKGRSYEQYF | TGTGCCAGCAGGGGGAAAGGACGGAGCTACGAGCAGTACTTC | TRBV27 | - | - | 14 | TRBJ2-7
CASSPTGDNYGYTF | TGTGCCAGCAGCCCGACAGGGGATAACTATGGCTACACCTTC | TRBV7-9 | - | TRBD1 | 14 | TRBJ1-2
CASSATGQAANTGELFF | TGTGCCAGCAGCGCAACGGGACAGGCGGCGAACACCGGGGAGCTGTTTTTT | TRBV13 | - | TRBD1 | 17 | TRBJ2-2
CASSLGGGDTYEQYF | TGTGCCAGCAGCTTAGGCGGAGGGGATACCTACGAGCAGTACTTC | TRBV7-9 | - | - | 15 | TRBJ2-7
CASSRPPGLAGGNEQFF | TGTGCCAGCAGTCGACCCCCGGGACTAGCGGGGGGCAATGAGCAGTTCTTC | TRBV28 | - | TRBD2 | 17 | TRBJ2-1
CATQHGPGPYNEQFF | TGTGCCACCCAACACGGCCCAGGCCCCTACAATGAGCAGTTCTTC | TRBV5-6 | few | - | 15 | TRBJ2-1
CASSPDRVTEAFF | TGTGCCAGCTCACCAGACAGGGTTACTGAAGCTTTCTTT | TRBV18 | - | TRBD1 | 13 | TRBJ1-1